Following are 18 T cell receptor beta chains from one sample sequenced in a study of blood T cells in healthy people across ages. The authors ran a second PCR of about 7 to 11 cycles using a sample-barcoded 5' primer and a J-beta primer mix. TCRdb independently ran MiXCR on the 5' RACE reads; one entry per CDR3 protein. This table holds some 790,000 distinct CDR3 sequences, under 30% found once. Sequenced input: blood. The receptors were gathered from a woman of 80 years or more in good health.

Of note for this clonotype: With a much larger clone just one base away, this may be a read error. The rearrangement joins TRBV6-6 to TRBJ2-7; D is perhaps TRBD2 (7 bases). Deletions cut 6 bases from V and 0 bases from J, with 15 bases between. Germline CDR1 and CDR2: MNHNY and SVGAGI (reference sequence). The length of the CDR3 is 15 residues. CDR3 region: CASRREGHISYEQYF. The CDR3 nucleotides are TGTGCCAGCAGAAGGGAGGGACATATCTCCTACGAGCAGTACTTC.

This clonotype was counted many times. The genes are TRBV7-2 and TRBJ2-7; TRBD1 aligns across 7 bases. Germline loops: CDR1 SGHTA, CDR2 FQGNSA. The CDR3 has 12 amino acids. Unmatched junction bases numbered 3, after V lost 6 bases and J lost 4 bases. DNA of the CDR3: TGTGCCAGCAGTTCCAGGGGGTACGAGCAGTACTTC. Translation gives CASSSRGYEQYF. Variable domain in full (rest from reference TRBV7-2 and TRBJ2-7): GAGVSQSPSNKVTEKGKDVELRCDPISGHTALYWYRQSLGQGLEFLIYFQGNSAPDKSGLPSDRFSAERTGGSVSTLTIQRTQQEDSAVYLCASSSRGYEQYFGPGTRLTVT.

This clonotype was counted between two and nine times. The chain employs TRBV18 and TRBJ1-6; TRBD1 matches 8 bases. Trimming cost V 4 bases and J 7 bases; bases outside gene matches: 9. This CDR3 comprises 16 residues. The germline CDR1 and CDR2 sequences are KGHSH and LQKENI. This chain's CDR3 is CASSRIQGVGNSPLHF. The CDR3 nucleotides read TGTGCCAGCTCACGGATACAGGGGGTCGGGAATTCACCCCTCCACTTT.

In its sample, this clonotype was seen a few times. A read error may be the cause here, since a much bigger clone is one base away. The chain uses TRBV29-1 and TRBJ2-5; D remains ambiguous. This CDR3 comprises 12 residues. Germline CDR1 is SQVTM and CDR2 is ANQGSEA. V was pared by 7 bases and J by 5 bases, with 14 bases between. CDR3 region: CSGVIAGETQYF. The DNA of the CDR3 is TGCAGCGGTGTCATAGCCGGGGAGACCCAGTACTTC.

Many counts were recorded for this clonotype. The rearrangement links TRBV12-3 or TRBV12-4 to TRBJ2-3; 13 bases line up with TRBD2. The CDR3 contains 17 residues. J lost 5 bases, V lost 7 bases, and 12 bases had no gene match. The chain's CDR3 is CASKLQRTSGGQDTQYF. CDR3 DNA sequence: TGTGCCAGCAAACTACAACGGACTAGCGGGGGACAAGATACGCAGTATTTT.

The chain uses TRBV30 and TRBJ1-2; D is unresolved. Germline V gene data show CDR1 as GTSNPN and CDR2 as SVGIG (reference sequence). There are 12 residues in the CDR3. V was pared by 3 bases and J by 0 bases, with 5 bases between. Written as DNA, the CDR3 is TGTGCCTGGAGAGGAGCTAACTATGGCTACACCTTC. Protein product: CAWRGANYGYTF.

Turning to this clonotype: This clone may be a read error of a much larger clone one base away. The chain carries TRBV24-1 and TRBJ2-3, with 9 bases that match TRBD1. Germline lookup yields CDR1 KGHDR and CDR2 SFDVKD. This CDR3 is built from 16 residues. As DNA, the CDR3 is TGTGTCACCAGTGACCCGACAGGGGGTGGCACAGATACGCAGTATTTT. Translated, it gives CVTSDPTGGGTDTQYF.

The V gene is TRBV6-2 or TRBV6-3, the J gene TRBJ1-6; no reliable D call. The CDR3 length is 13 residues. CDR1 is MNHEY, CDR2 SVGEGT, per germline. V dropped 2 bases and J dropped 9 bases, with 8 bases sitting between them. CDR3 DNA: TGTGCCAGCAGTTACCAGGAGGCTTCACCCCTCCACTTT. This gives the protein CASSYQEASPLHF.

This clonotype has ten or more counts. The chain employs TRBV7-2 and TRBJ2-5; D not certain. V lost 5 bases, J lost 7 bases, and 14 bases lay in between. This CDR3 has 13 amino acids. Per the germline V gene, CDR1 is SGHTA and CDR2 is FQGNSA. The CDR3 nucleotides read TGTGCCAGCAGCCGGCTAGGTATGGGGACCCAGTACTTC. Its translation is CASSRLGMGTQYF.

Turning to this clonotype: One junction end disagrees with the germline gene, perhaps due to a read error. The chain links TRBV15 to TRBJ1-4; D perhaps matches TRBD1 (6 bases). Germline V gene sequence: CDR1 LNHNV, CDR2 YYDKDF (reference sequence). The CDR3 length is 15 residues. The CDR3 sequence is CATSNTRGADEKPFF. The CDR3 nucleotides read TGTGCCACCAGCAACACGAGGGGGGCAGATGAAAAACCGTTTTTT.

A note on this clonotype: A much larger clone differs by one base, so this may be a read error. The genes are TRBV4-1 and TRBJ2-5, with D possibly matching TRBD1 (7 bases). This CDR3 spans 17 amino acids. Germline V gene lookup returns CDR1 MGHRA and CDR2 YSYEKL. V was cut by 0 bases and J by 5 bases, with 19 bases left in between. The DNA of the CDR3 is TGCGCCAGCAGCCAAGACCCCGGGGCAGGGGGGAGGGAGACCCAGTACTTC. It codes for CASSQDPGAGGRETQYF.

Ten or more counts support this clonotype. J is TRBJ2-3 and V is TRBV20-1; the D is unclear. Trimming shortened V by 3 bases and J by 1 base, and 17 bases separated the two germline ends. Per the germline V gene, CDR1 is DFQATT and CDR2 is SNEGSKA (reference sequence). CDR3 length: 16 residues. The DNA for the CDR3 is TGCAGTGCTAGCGGAAGTAGCTCCTCACGCACAGATACGCAGTATTTT. This gives the protein CSASGSSSSRTDTQYF.

This clonotype was seen a handful of times. The chain has TRBV7-9 and TRBJ1-2; the match to TRBD1 covers 9 bases. With V trimmed by 3 bases and J by 4 bases, 21 bases remained unmatched. The germline CDR1 and CDR2 sequences are SEHNR and FQNEAQ (reference sequence). The CDR3 has 20 amino acids. In DNA form, the CDR3 reads TGTGCCAGCAGCTTTGCCCCGGATACTCACAGGGGGCAATCTCTCTATGGCTACACCTTC. Translating gives CASSFAPDTHRGQSLYGYTF.

In regard to this clonotype: A much larger clone lies one base from this, so it may be a read error. CDR3 loop: CASSLGTGAEGEQYF. As DNA, the CDR3 is TGTGCCAGCAGCTTGGGGACAGGGGCCGAAGGCGAGCAGTACTTC. The rearrangement links TRBV7-9 to TRBJ2-5; 10 nucleotides agree with TRBD1. The J call could be wrong; TRBJ2-7 is a better fit for the DNA end. The germline gives CDR1 SEHNR, CDR2 FQNEAQ (reference sequence). The CDR3 is made up of 15 amino acids.

With regard to this clonotype: A much larger clone differs from this one at a single base, so this may be a read error. The rearrangement joins TRBV6-6 to TRBJ2-5, with 10 bases lining up with TRBD1. The germline CDR1 and CDR2 sequences are MNHNY and SVGAGI (reference sequence). CDR3 size: 15 residues. CDR3: CAGSGPGQGQETQYF. CDR3 DNA sequence: TGTGCCGGCAGTGGGCCGGGACAGGGGCAAGAGACCCAGTACTTC.

The V gene is TRBV30, the J gene TRBJ1-3, with 8 bases aligning to TRBD1. The CDR3 loop spans 13 amino acids. Germline trimming cut 6 bases from V and 2 bases from J; bases unmatched to any gene: 3. Germline-derived CDR1 and CDR2 are GTSNPN and SVGIG (reference sequence). CDR3 sequence (DNA): TGTGCCTGCGAACAGGGGGCTGGAAACACCATATATTTT. It specifies CACEQGAGNTIYF.

This clonotype was detected only a few times. V usage is TRBV7-2 and J usage is TRBJ2-6; 7 nucleotides line up with TRBD1. There are 18 residues in the CDR3. V was clipped by 6 bases and J by 5 bases; unmatched bases: 16. CDR1 and CDR2 from the germline V gene are SGHTA and FQGNSA. CDR3 protein: CASRPRGAGGKRANVLTF. As DNA, the CDR3 is TGTGCCAGCAGACCCAGAGGAGCAGGGGGAAAGAGGGCCAACGTCCTGACTTTC.

At least ten counts were recorded for this clonotype. This sequence joins TRBV7-2 and TRBJ2-5; perhaps TRBD1 as D (5 bases). Germline loops: CDR1 SGHTA, CDR2 FQGNSA. The germline V and J ends were trimmed by 1 base and 5 bases, with 17 bases remaining between them. This CDR3 comprises 16 residues. CDR3 sequence reads: CASSLGTSGRFETQYF. In nucleotides, the CDR3 is TGTGCCAGCAGCTTAGGGACGTCAGGGCGTTTTGAGACCCAGTACTTC. The complete variable domain, with remaining parts taken from reference TRBV7-2 and TRBJ2-5, reads GAGVSQSPSNKVTEKGKDVELRCDPISGHTALYWYRQSLGQGLEFLIYFQGNSAPDKSGLPSDRFSAERTGGSVSTLTIQRTQQEDSAVYLCASSLGTSGRFETQYFGPGTRLLVL.